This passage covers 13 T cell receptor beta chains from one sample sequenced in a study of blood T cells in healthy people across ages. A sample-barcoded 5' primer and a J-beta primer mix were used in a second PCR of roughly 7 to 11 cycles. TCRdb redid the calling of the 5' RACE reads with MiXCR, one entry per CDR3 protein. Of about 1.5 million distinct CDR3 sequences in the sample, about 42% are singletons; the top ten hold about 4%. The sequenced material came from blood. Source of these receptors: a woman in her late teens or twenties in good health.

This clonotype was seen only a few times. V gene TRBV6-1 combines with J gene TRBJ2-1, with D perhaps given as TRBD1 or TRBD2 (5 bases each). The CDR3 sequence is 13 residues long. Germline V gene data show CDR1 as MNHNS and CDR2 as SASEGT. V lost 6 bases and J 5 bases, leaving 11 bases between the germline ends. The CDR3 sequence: CASSGTANNEQFF. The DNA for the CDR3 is TGTGCCAGCAGCGGGACCGCTAACAATGAGCAGTTCTTC.

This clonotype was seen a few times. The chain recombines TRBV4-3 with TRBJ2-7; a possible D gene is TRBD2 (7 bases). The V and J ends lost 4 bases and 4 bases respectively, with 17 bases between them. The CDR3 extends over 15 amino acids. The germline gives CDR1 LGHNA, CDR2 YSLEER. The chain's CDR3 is CASSPVRGGAYEQYF. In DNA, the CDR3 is TGCGCCAGCAGCCCAGTAAGAGGGGGGGCATACGAGCAGTACTTC.

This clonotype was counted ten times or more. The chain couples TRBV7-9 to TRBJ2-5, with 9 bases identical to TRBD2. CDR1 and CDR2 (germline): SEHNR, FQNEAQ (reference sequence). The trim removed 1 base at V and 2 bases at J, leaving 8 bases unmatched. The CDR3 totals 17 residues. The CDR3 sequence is CASSLGFSSGAQETQYF. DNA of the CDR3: TGTGCCAGCAGCTTAGGATTCTCTAGCGGGGCTCAAGAGACCCAGTACTTC.

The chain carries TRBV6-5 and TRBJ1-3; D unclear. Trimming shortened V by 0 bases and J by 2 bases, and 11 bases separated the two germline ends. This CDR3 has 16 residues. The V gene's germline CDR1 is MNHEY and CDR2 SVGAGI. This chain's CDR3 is CASSYSKDVAGNTIYF. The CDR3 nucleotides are TGTGCCAGCAGTTACTCGAAGGACGTCGCTGGAAACACCATATATTTT.

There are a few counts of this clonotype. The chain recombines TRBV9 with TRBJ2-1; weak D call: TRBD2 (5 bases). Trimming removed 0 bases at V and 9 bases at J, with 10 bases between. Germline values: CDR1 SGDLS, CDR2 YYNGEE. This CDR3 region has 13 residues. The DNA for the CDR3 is TGTGCCAGCAGCGTAGTCCTAGAGGGTGAGCAGTTCTTC. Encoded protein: CASSVVLEGEQFF.

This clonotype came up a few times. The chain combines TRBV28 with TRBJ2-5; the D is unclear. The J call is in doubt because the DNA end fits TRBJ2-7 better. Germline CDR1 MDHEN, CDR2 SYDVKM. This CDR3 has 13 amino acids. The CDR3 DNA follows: TGTGCCAGCAGTTTTTCAGGTCCCCACGAGCAGTACTTC. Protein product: CASSFSGPHEQYF.

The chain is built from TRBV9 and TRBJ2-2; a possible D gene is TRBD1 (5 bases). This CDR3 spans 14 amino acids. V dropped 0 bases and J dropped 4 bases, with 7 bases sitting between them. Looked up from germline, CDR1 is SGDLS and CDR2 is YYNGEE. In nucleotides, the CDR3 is TGTGCCAGCAGCGTAGATCAGGGCACCGGGGAGCTGTTTTTT. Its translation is CASSVDQGTGELFF.

The CDR3, as DNA: TGTGCCAGCAGTTACGGACTAGGGGACAGTGAGCAGTTCTTC. Its translation is CASSYGLGDSEQFF. The rearrangement joins TRBV6-2 or TRBV6-3 to TRBJ2-1, with D perhaps matching TRBD1 or TRBD2 (7 bases each). The germline CDR1 and CDR2 sequences are MNHEY and SVGEGT. This CDR3 is built from 14 residues. Between the trimmed V and J ends, which lost 2 bases and 9 bases, there was a span of 14 bases.

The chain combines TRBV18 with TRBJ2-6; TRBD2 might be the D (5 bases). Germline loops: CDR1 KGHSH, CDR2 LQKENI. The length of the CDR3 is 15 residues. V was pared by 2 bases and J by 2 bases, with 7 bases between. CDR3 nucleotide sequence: TGTGCCAGCTCACCAAAGGGAGCTGGGGCCAACGTCCTGACTTTC. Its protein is CASSPKGAGANVLTF.

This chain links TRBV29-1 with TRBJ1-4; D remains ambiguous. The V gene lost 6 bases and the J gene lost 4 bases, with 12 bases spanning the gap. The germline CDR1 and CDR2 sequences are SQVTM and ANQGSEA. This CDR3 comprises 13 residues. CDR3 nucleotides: TGCAGCGTCTCCGGATGGGATAATGAAAAACTGTTTTTT. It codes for CSVSGWDNEKLFF.

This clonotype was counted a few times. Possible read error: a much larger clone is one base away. CDR3 amino acids: CASSSPGQGHEQYF. CDR3 nucleotide sequence: TGCGCCAGCAGCTCGCCGGGACAGGGGCACGAGCAGTACTTC. The chain uses TRBV5-1 and TRBJ2-7; 10 positions match TRBD1. The CDR3 sequence is 14 residues long. V shed 3 bases, J shed 5 bases, and the junction held 5 bases outside the gene matches. Germline CDR1 and CDR2: SGHRS and YFSETQ.

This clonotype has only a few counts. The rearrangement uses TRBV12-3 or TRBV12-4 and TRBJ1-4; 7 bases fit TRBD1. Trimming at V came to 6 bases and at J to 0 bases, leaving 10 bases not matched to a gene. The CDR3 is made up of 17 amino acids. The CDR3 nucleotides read TGTGCCAGCAGGACCGGGACAGTTCGTGCAACTAATGAAAAACTGTTTTTT. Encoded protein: CASRTGTVRATNEKLFF.

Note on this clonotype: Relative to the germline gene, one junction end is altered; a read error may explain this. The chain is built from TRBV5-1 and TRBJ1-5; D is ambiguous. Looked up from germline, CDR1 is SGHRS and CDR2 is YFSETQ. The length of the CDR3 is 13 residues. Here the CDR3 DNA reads TGCGCCAGCAGCTTGGGTCCGAATCCGCCCCAGCATTTT. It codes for CASSLGPNPPQHF.